Detailed here is one T cell receptor beta chain. The germline CDR1 and CDR2 sequences are MDHEN and SYDVKM. This CDR3 comprises 16 residues. The V end lost 3 bases, the J end lost 3 bases, and 17 bases lay between the germline ends. Sequencing used immunoSEQ multiplex PCR; TCRdb keeps in-frame clones, though not all of them. The sample has tens of thousands of clones, 84% seen once; the top ten hold around 2.1%. This sample was taken from a study of PD-L1 blockade in urothelial cancer. Across the study: When patients started atezolizumab in the mid-2010s, it was given at 1,200 mg intravenously every 3 weeks. About 85% of the roughly 30 patients were males with bladder-origin urothelial cancer.

Time point noted: pretreatment peripheral blood. Source: PBMCs, taken around atezolizumab (anti-PD-L1) treatment. The chain joins TRBV28 to TRBJ2-5; TRBD2 is a possible D gene (6 bases). The clonotype comes from a man aged 55 to 70 with urothelial cancer. Here the CDR3 DNA reads TGTGCCAGCAGTTTGGGGGTCGGGGGAAAAAAAGAGACCCAGTACTTC. Translated, it gives CASSLGVGGKKETQYF.